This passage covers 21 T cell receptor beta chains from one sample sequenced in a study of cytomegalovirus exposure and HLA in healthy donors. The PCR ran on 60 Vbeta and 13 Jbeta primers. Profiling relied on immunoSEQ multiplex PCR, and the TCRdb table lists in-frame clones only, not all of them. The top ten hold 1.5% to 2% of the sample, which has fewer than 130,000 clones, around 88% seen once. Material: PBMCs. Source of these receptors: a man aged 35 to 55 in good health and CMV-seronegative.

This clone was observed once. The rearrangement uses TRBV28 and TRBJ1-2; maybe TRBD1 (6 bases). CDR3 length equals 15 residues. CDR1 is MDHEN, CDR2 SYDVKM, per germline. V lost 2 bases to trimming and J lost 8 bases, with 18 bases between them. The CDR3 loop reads CASSLTGPGGGGYTF. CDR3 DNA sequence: TGTGCCAGCAGTTTAACTGGACCTGGGGGGGGCGGCTACACCTTC.

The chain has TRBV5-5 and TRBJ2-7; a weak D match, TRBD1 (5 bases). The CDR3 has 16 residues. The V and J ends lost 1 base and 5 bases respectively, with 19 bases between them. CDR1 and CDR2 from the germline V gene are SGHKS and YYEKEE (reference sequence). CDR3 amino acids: CASSLNRPVTVNEQYF. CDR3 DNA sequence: TGTGCCAGCAGCTTGAACCGCCCAGTGACAGTCAACGAGCAGTACTTC. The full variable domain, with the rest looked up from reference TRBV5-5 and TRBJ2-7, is DAGVTQSPTHLIKTRGQQVTLRCSPISGHKSVSWYQQVLGQGPQFIFQYYEKEERGRGNFPDRFSARQFPNYSSELNVNALLLGDSALYLCASSLNRPVTVNEQYFGPGTRLTVT.

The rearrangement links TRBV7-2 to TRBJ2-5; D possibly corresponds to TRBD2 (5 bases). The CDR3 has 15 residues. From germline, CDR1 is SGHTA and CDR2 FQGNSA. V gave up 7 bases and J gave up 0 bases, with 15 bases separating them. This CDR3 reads CASTKRSGNQETQYF. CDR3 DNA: TGTGCCAGCACCAAGCGGTCGGGGAACCAAGAGACCCAGTACTTC.

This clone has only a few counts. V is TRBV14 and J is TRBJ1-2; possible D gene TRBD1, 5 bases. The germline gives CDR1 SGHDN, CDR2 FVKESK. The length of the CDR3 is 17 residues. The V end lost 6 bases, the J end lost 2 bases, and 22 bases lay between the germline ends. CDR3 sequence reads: CASSHRAVAGMNYGYTF. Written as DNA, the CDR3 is TGTGCCAGCAGTCACCGGGCGGTGGCAGGGATGAACTATGGCTACACCTTC. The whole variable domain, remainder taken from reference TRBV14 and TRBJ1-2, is EAGVTQFPSHSVIEKGQTVTLRCDPISGHDNLYWYRRVMGKEIKFLLHFVKESKQDESGMPNNRFLAERTGGTYSTLKVQPAELEDSGVYFCASSHRAVAGMNYGYTFGSGTRLTVV.

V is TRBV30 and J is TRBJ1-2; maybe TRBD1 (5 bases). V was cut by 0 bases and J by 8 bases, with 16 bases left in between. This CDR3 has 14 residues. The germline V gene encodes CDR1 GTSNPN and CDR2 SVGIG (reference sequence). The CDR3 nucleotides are TGTGCCTGGAGTGTGACTGGGGCCGCGAGGGGCTACACCTTC. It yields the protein CAWSVTGAARGYTF.

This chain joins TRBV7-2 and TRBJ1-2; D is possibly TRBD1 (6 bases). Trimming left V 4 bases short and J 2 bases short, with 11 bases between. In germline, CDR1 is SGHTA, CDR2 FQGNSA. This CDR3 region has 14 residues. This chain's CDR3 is CASSSPDRNYGYTF. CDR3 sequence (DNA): TGTGCCAGCAGCTCGCCGGACAGAAACTATGGCTACACCTTC.

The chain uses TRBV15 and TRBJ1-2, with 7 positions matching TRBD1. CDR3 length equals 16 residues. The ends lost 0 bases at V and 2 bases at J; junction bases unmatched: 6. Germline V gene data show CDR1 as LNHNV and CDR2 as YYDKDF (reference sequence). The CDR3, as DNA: TGTGCCACCAGCAGAGACAGACAGGGTGGAAACTATGGCTACACCTTC. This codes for CATSRDRQGGNYGYTF.

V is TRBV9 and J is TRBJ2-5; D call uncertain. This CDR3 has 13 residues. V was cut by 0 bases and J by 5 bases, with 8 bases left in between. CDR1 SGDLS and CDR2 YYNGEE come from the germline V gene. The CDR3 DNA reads TGTGCCAGCAGCGTAGACCTCGGGGAGACCCAGTACTTC. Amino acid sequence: CASSVDLGETQYF.

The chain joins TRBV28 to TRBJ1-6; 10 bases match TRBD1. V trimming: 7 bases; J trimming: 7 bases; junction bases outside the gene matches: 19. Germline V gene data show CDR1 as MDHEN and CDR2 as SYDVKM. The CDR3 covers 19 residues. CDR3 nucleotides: TGTGCCAGCAACCAAGGACAGGGGGGCGTTGGGGCCCCGAATTCACCCCTCCACTTT. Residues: CASNQGQGGVGAPNSPLHF.

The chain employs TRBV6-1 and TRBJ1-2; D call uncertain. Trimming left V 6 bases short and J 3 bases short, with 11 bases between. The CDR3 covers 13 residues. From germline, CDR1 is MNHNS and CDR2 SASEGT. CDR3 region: CASSPQSYYGYTF. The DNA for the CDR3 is TGTGCCAGCAGCCCTCAGTCGTACTATGGCTACACCTTC.

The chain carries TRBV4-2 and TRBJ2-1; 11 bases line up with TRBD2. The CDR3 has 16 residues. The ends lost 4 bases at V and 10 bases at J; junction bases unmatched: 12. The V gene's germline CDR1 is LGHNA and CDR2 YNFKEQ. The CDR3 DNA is TGTGCCAGCAGCCTTGAAACTAGCGGGGGTCACGGCGAGCAGTTCTTC. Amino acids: CASSLETSGGHGEQFF.

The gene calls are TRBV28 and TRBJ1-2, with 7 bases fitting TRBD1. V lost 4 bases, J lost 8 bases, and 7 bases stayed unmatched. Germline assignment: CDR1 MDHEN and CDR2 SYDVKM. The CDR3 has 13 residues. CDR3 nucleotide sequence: TGTGCCAGCAGTTATGGGACAGAACTGGGCTACACCTTC. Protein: CASSYGTELGYTF.

The CDR3: CASSTEGRGNTEAFF. The CDR3 DNA reads TGTGCCAGTAGTACCGAGGGCAGGGGAAACACTGAAGCTTTCTTT. The chain carries TRBV19 and TRBJ1-1, with D perhaps TRBD1 (6 bases). This CDR3 is built from 15 residues. V lost 4 bases, J lost 2 bases, and 14 bases lay in between. In germline, CDR1 is LNHDA, CDR2 SQIVND (reference sequence).

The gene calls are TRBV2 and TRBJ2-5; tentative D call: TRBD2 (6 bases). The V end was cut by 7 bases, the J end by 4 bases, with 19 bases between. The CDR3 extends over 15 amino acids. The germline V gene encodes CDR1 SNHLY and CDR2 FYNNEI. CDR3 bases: TGTGCCAGCAAACCGGGAGCATCCCAAGGAGAGACCCAGTACTTC. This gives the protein CASKPGASQGETQYF.

The CDR3 loop is CASSTVGGETQYF. CDR3 in DNA: TGTGCCAGCTCAACGGTAGGGGGAGAGACCCAGTACTTC. The V and J genes are TRBV18 and TRBJ2-5; TRBD1 might be the D (6 bases). The V and J ends lost 5 bases and 4 bases respectively, with 11 bases between them. Germline V gives CDR1 KGHSH, CDR2 LQKENI. The CDR3 has 13 residues.

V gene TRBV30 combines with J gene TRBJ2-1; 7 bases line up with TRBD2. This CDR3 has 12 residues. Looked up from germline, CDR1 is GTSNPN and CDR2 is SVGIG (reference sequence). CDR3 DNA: TGTGGGTATGCAGCGGGGTACAATGAGCAGTTCTTC. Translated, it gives CGYAAGYNEQFF.

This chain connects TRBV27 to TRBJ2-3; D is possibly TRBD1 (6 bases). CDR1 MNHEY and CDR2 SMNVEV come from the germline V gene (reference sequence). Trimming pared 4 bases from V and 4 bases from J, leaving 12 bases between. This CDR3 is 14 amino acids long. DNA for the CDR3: TGTGCCAGCAGTTACGACAGGATCGCAGATACGCAGTATTTT. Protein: CASSYDRIADTQYF.

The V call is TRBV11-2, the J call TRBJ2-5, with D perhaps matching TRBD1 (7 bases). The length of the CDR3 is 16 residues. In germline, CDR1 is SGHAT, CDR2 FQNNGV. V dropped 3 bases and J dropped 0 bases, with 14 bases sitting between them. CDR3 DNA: TGTGCCAGCAGCTTTTCCGGGGGACAGTACCAAGAGACCCAGTACTTC. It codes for CASSFSGGQYQETQYF. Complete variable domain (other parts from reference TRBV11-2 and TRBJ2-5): EAGVAQSPRYKIIEKRQSVAFWCNPISGHATLYWYQQILGQGPKLLIQFQNNGVVDDSQLPKDRFSAERLKGVDSTLKIQPAKLEDSAVYLCASSFSGGQYQETQYFGPGTRLLVL.

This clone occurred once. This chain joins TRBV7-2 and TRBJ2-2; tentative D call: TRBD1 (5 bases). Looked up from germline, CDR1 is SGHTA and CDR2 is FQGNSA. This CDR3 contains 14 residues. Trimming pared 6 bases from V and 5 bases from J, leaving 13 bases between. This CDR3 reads CASRQGIETGELFF. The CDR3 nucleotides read TGTGCCAGCAGGCAGGGAATAGAGACCGGGGAGCTGTTTTTT.

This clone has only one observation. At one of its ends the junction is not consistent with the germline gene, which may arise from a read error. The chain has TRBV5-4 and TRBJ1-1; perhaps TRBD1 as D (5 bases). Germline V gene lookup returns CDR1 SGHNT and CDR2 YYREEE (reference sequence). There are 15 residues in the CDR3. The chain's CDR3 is CASSLEGLLKTEAFF. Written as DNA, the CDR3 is TGTGCCAGCAGCTTGGAGGGACTCCTGAAGACTGAAGCTTTCTTT.

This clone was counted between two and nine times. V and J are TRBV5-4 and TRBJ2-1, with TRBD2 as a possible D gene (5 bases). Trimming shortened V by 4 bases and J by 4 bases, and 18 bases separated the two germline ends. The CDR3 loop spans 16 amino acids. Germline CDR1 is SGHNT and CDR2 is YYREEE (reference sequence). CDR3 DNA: TGTGCCAGCAGCATCCTTTCGTACCGGGGATACAATGAGCAGTTCTTC. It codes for CASSILSYRGYNEQFF.